This is a list of T cell receptor beta chains from one sample in a study of CD8+ T cells in alopecia areata. Some clones are missing from TCRdb's copy, which holds only in-frame ones; the method was immunoSEQ multiplex PCR. The top ten hold around a sixth of the sample, which has some 96,000 clones, roughly three fifths seen once. The sample here was CD8+ T cells sorted from blood, taken at week 4, from a patient treated with tofacitinib. These receptor sequences come from a human donor with alopecia areata. CDR3s include the opening cysteine and the closing phenylalanine or tryptophan. A D gene is named only where the DNA matches it firmly. Not all rows give a size; the values are once, few, many and, for expanded clones, a class.

NA	TRBJ2-2	TRBD2	13	TRBV11-2	TGTGCCAGCAGCGGGACTAGTCCCGGGGAGCTGTTTTTT	CASSGTSPGELFF
NA	TRBJ1-2	NA	16	TRBV7-8	TGTGCCAGCAGCTTAGCGGGCGTGCCGAATCAAGGTGGCTACACCTTC	CASSLAGVPNQGGYTF
NA	TRBJ1-4	TRBD1	15	TRBV5-6	TGTGCCAGCAGCTTGACCGGGACAGGGACCGGAAAACTGTTTTTT	CASSLTGTGTGKLFF
NA	TRBJ2-1	NA	11	TRBV7-6	TGTGCCAGCAGCTTAGGTAATGAGCAGTTCTTC	CASSLGNEQFF
many	TRBJ2-7	NA	14	TRBV27	TGTGCCAGCAGTTGGAGACAGCCCGGGTACGAGCAGTACTTC	CASSWRQPGYEQYF
NA	TRBJ2-7	NA	11	TRBV2	TGTGCCACCTTAGGGGTAAACGAGCAGTACTTC	CATLGVNEQYF
NA	TRBJ2-3	NA	12	TRBV30	TGTGCCTGGGGCGACAGCACAGGTACGCAGTATTTT	CAWGDSTGTQYF
NA	TRBJ2-7	NA	14	TRBV27	TGTGCCAGCAGTTTATCGGGCGGAGGCTACGAGCAGTACTTC	CASSLSGGGYEQYF
NA	TRBJ2-7	NA	17	TRBV4-3	TGCGCCAGCAGCCAAGCCGCGAATCGGGGGCTGGGGTACGAGCAGTACTTC	CASSQAANRGLGYEQYF
NA	TRBJ1-1	NA	14	TRBV27	TGTGCCAGCAGTTTATCTTACCCAGGTACTGAAGCTTTCTTT	CASSLSYPGTEAFF
NA	TRBJ1-2	NA	12	TRBV5-4	TGTGCCAGCAGCTTGGGAGGCGATGGCTACACCTTC	CASSLGGDGYTF
once	TRBJ2-5	NA	14	TRBV27	TGTGCCAGCAGTTCGCAGGGGAACCAAGAGACCCAGTACTTC	CASSSQGNQETQYF
NA	TRBJ2-3	NA	11	TRBV28	TGTGCCAGCAGTTTGACTGATACGCAGTATTTT	CASSLTDTQYF
NA	TRBJ2-7	NA	15	TRBV27	TGTGCCAGCAGTTTGTTCAACACCGGTTGGAGCGAGCAGTACTTC	CASSLFNTGWSEQYF
once	TRBJ2-1	NA	17	TRBV4-3	TGCGCCAGCAGCCAAGATCGGGGGACGGCCTCCTACAATGAGCAGTTCTTC	CASSQDRGTASYNEQFF
NA	TRBJ2-3	NA	15	TRBV5-1	TGCGCCAGCAGCTTGGGGCAGTTTAGGGCCGATACGCAGTATTTT	CASSLGQFRADTQYF
few	TRBJ1-2	TRBD1	15	TRBV9	TGTGCCAGCAGCCGCACAGGGGAAGTCGACTATGGCTACACCTTC	CASSRTGEVDYGYTF
NA	TRBJ2-7	NA	12	TRBV2	TGTGCCAGCACGGAAGGCGACTACGAGCAGTACTTC	CASTEGDYEQYF
NA	TRBJ1-4	NA	14	TRBV4-1	TGCGCCAGCAGCCAAGGGTCAGTCCCCCCAGAACTGTTTTTT	CASSQGSVPPELFF
NA	TRBJ1-1	NA	10	TRBV29-1	TGCAGCGTTGAAGATACTGAAGCTTTCTTT	CSVEDTEAFF
NA	TRBJ1-5	NA	16	TRBV4-3	TGCGCCAGCAGCCAAGACAGGGCCTTTGGCAATCAGCCCCAGCATTTT	CASSQDRAFGNQPQHF
NA	TRBJ1-2	NA	15	TRBV25-1	TGTGCCAGCAGTGAATTGACAGACTCCCTCTATGGCTACACCTTC	CASSELTDSLYGYTF